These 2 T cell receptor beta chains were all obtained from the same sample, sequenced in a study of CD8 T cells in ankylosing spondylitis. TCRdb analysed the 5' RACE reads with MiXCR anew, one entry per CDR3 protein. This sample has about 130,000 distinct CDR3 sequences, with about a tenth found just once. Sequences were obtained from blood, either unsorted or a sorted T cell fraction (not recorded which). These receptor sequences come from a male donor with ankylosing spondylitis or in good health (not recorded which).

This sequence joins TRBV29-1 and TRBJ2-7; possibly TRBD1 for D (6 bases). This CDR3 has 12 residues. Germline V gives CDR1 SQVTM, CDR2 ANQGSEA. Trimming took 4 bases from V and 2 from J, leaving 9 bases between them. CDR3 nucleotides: TGCAGCGTTGGGGACACCCCCTACGAGCAGTACTTC. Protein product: CSVGDTPYEQYF.

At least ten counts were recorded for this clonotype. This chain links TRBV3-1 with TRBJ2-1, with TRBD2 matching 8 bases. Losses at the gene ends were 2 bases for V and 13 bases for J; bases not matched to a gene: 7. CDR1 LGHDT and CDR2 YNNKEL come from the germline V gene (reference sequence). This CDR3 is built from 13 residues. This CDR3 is CASSQYTSGQQFF. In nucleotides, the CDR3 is TGTGCCAGCAGCCAATACACTAGCGGTCAACAGTTCTTC.